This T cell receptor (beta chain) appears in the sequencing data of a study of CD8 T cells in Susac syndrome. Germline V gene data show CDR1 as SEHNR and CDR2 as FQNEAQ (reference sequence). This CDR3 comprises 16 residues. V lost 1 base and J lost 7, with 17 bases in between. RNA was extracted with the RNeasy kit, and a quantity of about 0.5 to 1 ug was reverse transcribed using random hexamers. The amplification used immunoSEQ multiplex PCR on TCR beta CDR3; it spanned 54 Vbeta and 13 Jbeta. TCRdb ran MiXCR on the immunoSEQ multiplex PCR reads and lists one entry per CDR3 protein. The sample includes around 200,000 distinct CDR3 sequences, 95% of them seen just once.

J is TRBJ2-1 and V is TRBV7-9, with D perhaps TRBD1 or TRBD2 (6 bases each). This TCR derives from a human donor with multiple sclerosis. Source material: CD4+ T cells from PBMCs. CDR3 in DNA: TGTGCCAGCAGCTTAGGGAGGGACACCGAGGGAAATGAGCAGTTCTTC. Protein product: CASSLGRDTEGNEQFF. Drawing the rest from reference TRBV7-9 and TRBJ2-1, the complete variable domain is DTGVSQNPRHKITKRGQNVTFRCDPISEHNRLYWYRQTLGQGPEFLTYFQNEAQLEKSRLLSDRFSAERPKGSFSTLEIQRTEQGDSAMYLCASSLGRDTEGNEQFFGPGTRLTVL.